Sequencing of this TCR beta chain was carried out in a study of blood T cells in healthy people across ages. Study-level information: Template switching recovered approximately one barcoded beta molecule for every two T cells. Whole-study findings and limits: Researchers judged that diversity estimates from one million T cells fell short of true values. Per million T cells, the diversity of TCR beta decreased roughly linearly as age advanced.

The table lists this clonotype with a count of one. Its antigen is still unknown. Primers used in a second PCR of roughly 7 to 11 cycles were a sample-barcoded 5' primer and a J-beta primer mix. TCRdb re-called the 5' RACE reads through MiXCR, storing one row per CDR3 protein. The table has some 920,000 distinct CDR3 sequences, roughly 50% seen once. Germline V gene sequence: CDR1 PRHDT, CDR2 FYEKMQ (reference sequence). Trimming removed 4 bases at V and 7 bases at J, with 17 bases between. The CDR3 is 16 residues long. The sample was blood. This receptor was identified in a woman aged 60-75 years in good health. The V call is TRBV13, the J call TRBJ1-6; no firm D call. CDR3 nucleotide sequence: TGTGCCAGCAGCTCCAATCGTAATGAGTGGAATTCACCCCTCCACTTT. Translated: CASSSNRNEWNSPLHF.